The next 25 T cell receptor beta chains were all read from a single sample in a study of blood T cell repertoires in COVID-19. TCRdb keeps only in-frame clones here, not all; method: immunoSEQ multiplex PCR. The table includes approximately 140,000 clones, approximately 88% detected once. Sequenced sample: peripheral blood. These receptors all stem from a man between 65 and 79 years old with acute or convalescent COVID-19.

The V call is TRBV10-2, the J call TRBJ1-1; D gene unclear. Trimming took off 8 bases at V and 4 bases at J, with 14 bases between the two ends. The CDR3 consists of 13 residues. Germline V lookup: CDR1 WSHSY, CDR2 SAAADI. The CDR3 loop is CASAREWGTEAFF. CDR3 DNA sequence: TGCGCCAGCGCTCGGGAGTGGGGCACTGAAGCTTTCTTT.

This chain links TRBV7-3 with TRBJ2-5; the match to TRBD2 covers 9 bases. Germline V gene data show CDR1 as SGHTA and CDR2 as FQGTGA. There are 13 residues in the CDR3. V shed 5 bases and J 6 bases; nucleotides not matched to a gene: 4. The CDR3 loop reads CASSMGLAQTQYF. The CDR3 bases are TGTGCCAGCAGCATGGGACTAGCACAGACCCAGTACTTC.

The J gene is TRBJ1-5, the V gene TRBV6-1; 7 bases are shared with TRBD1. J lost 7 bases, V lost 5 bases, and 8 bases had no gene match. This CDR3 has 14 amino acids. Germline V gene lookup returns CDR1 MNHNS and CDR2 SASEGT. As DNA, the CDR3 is TGTGCCAGCAGTCTCAGACAGGGCCCACAGCCCCAGCATTTT. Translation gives CASSLRQGPQPQHF.

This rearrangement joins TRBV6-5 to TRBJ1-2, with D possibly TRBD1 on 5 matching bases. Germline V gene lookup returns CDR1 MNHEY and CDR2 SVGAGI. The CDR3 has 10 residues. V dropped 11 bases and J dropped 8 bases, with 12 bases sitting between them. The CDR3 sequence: CASRAEGYTF. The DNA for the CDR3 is TGTGCCTCCAGGGCGGAGGGCTACACCTTC.

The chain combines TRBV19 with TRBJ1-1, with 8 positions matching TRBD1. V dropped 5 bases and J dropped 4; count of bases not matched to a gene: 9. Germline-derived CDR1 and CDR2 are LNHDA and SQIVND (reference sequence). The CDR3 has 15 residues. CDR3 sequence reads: CASSYQGQVGTEAFF. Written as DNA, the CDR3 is TGTGCCAGTAGTTACCAGGGACAGGTTGGCACTGAAGCTTTCTTT.

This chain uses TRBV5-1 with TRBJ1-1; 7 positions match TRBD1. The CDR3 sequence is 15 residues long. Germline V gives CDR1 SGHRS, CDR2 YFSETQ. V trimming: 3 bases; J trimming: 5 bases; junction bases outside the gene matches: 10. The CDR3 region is CASSSGQTSVTEAFF. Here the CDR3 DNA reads TGCGCCAGCAGCTCGGGACAGACATCGGTTACTGAAGCTTTCTTT.

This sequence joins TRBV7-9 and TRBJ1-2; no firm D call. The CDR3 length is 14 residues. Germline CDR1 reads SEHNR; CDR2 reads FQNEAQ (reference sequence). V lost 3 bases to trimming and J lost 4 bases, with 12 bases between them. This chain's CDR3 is CASSLEGGPYGYTF. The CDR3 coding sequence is TGTGCCAGCAGCTTGGAGGGAGGACCCTATGGCTACACCTTC.

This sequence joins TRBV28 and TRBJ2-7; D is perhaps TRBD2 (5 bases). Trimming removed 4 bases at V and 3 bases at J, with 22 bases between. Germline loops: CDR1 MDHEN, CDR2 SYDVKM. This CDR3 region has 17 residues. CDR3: CASSSVRGPRGLYEQYF. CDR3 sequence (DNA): TGTGCCAGCAGTTCGGTCCGAGGGCCAAGAGGCCTCTACGAGCAGTACTTC.

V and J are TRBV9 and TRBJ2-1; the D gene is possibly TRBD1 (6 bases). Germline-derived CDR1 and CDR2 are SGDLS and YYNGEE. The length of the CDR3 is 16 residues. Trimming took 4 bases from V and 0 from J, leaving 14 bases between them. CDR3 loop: CASSPRTASSYNEQFF. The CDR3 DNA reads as TGTGCCAGCAGCCCTCGGACAGCGAGCTCCTACAATGAGCAGTTCTTC.

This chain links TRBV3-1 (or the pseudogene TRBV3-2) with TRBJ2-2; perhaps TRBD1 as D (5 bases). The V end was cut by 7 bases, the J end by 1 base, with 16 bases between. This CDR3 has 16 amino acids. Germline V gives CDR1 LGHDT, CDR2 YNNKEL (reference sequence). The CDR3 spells CASMKEQAGNTGELFF. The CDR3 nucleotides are TGTGCCAGCATGAAGGAACAGGCCGGGAACACCGGGGAGCTGTTTTTT.

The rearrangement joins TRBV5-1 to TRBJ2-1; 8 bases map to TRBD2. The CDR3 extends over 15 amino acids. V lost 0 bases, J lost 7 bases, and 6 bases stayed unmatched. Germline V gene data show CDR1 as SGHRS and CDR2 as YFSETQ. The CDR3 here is CASSLAGTSRNEQFF. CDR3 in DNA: TGCGCCAGCAGCTTGGCCGGGACTAGTAGGAATGAGCAGTTCTTC.

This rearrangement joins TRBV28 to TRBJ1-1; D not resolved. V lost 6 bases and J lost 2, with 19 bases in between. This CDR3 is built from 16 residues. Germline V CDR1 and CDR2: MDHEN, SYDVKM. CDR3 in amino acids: CASRPRLAVSNTEAFF. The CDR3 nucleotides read TGTGCCAGCAGACCCAGACTGGCGGTGAGTAACACTGAAGCTTTCTTT.

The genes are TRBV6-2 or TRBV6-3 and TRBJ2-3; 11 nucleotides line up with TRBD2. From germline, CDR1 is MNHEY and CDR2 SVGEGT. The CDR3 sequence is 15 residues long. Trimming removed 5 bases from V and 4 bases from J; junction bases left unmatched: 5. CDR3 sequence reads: CASSQTSGSADTQYF. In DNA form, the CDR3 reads TGTGCCAGCAGTCAAACTAGCGGGAGCGCAGATACGCAGTATTTT.

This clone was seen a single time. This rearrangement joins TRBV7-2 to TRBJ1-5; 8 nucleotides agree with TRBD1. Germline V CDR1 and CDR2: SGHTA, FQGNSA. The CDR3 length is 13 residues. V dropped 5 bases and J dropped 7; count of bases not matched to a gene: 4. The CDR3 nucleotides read TGTGCCAGCAGCGGACAGGGTGAACAGCCCCAGCATTTT. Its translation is CASSGQGEQPQHF.

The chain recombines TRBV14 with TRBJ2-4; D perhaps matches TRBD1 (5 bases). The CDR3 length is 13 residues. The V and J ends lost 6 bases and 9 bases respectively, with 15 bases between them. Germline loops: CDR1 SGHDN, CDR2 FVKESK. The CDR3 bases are TGTGCCAGCAGTAGGGGTGGGGCAACCATTCAGTACTTC. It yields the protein CASSRGGATIQYF.

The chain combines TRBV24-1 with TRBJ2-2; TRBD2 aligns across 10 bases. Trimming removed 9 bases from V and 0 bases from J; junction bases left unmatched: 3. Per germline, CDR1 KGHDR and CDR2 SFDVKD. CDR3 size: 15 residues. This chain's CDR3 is CATGLAETNTGELFF. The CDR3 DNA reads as TGTGCCACCGGACTAGCGGAGACGAACACCGGGGAGCTGTTTTTT.

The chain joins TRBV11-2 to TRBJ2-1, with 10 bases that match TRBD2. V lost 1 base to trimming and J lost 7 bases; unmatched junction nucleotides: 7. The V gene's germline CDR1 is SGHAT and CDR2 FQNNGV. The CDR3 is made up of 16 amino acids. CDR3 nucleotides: TGTGCCAGCAGCTTAGCTAGCGGGAGCCGGTCAAATGAGCAGTTCTTC. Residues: CASSLASGSRSNEQFF. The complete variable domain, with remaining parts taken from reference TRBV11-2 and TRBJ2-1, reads EAGVAQSPRYKIIEKRQSVAFWCNPISGHATLYWYQQILGQGPKLLIQFQNNGVVDDSQLPKDRFSAERLKGVDSTLKIQPAKLEDSAVYLCASSLASGSRSNEQFFGPGTRLTVL.

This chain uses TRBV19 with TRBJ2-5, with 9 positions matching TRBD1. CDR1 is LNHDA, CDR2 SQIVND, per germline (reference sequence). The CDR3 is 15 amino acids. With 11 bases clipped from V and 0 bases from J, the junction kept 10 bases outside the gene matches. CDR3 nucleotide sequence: TGTGCCGGAGGCGATGACAGGGGGTACCAAGAGACCCAGTACTTC. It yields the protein CAGGDDRGYQETQYF. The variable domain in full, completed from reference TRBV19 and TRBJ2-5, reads DGGITQSPKYLFRKEGQNVTLSCEQNLNHDAMYWYRQDPGQGLRLIYYSQIVNDFQKGDIAEGYSVSREKKESFPLTVTSAQKNPTAFYLCAGGDDRGYQETQYFGPGTRLLVL.

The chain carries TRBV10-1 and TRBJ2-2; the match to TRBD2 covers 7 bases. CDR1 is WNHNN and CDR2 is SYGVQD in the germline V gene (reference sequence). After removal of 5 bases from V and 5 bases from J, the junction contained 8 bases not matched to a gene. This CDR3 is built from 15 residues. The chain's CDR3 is CASSWGGGLTGELFF. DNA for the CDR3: TGCGCCAGCAGTTGGGGCGGGGGTCTTACCGGGGAGCTGTTTTTT.

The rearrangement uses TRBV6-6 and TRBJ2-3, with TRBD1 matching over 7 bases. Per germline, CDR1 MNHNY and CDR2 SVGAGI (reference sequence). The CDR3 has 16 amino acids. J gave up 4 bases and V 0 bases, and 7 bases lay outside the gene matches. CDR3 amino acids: CASSYSVGQGADTQYF. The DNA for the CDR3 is TGTGCCAGCAGTTACTCGGTCGGGCAGGGGGCAGATACGCAGTATTTT.

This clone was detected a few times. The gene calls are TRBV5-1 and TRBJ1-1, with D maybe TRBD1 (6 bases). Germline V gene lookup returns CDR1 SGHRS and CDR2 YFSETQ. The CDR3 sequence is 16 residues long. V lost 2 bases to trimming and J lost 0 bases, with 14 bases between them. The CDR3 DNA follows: TGCGCCAGCAGCTTCCTAGGACAGTTCATGAACACTGAAGCTTTCTTT. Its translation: CASSFLGQFMNTEAFF.

The CDR3 is CASSISGDQPQHF. The CDR3 coding sequence is TGTGCCAGTAGTATCTCAGGGGATCAGCCCCAGCATTTT. This chain uses TRBV19 with TRBJ1-5, with D possibly being TRBD1 (6 bases). V lost 3 bases to trimming and J lost 5 bases, with 8 bases between them. The CDR3 has 13 residues. The germline gives CDR1 LNHDA, CDR2 SQIVND (reference sequence).

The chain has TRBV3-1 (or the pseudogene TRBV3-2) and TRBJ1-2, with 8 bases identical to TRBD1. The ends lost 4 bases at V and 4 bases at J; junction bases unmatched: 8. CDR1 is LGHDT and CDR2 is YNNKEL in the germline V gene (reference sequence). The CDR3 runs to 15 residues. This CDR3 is CASSPPLTGAYGYTF. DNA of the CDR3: TGTGCCAGCAGCCCCCCACTGACAGGGGCCTATGGCTACACCTTC.

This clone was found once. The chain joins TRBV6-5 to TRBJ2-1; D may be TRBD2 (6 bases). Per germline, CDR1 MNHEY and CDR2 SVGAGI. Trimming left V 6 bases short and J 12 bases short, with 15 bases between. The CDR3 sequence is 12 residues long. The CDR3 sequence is CASRDLAGWQFF. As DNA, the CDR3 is TGTGCCAGCAGGGACCTGGCGGGGTGGCAGTTCTTC.

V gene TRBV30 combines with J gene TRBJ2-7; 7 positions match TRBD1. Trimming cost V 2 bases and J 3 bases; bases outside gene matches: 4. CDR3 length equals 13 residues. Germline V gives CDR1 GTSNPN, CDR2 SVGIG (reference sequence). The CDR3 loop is CAWSRQGFYEQYF. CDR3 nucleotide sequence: TGTGCCTGGAGTCGACAGGGCTTCTACGAGCAGTACTTC. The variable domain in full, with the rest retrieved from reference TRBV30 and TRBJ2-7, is SQTIHQWPATLVQPVGSPLSLECTVEGTSNPNLYWYRQAAGRGLQLLFYSVGIGQISSEVPQNLSASRPQDRQFILSSKKLLLSDSGFYLCAWSRQGFYEQYFGPGTRLTVT.